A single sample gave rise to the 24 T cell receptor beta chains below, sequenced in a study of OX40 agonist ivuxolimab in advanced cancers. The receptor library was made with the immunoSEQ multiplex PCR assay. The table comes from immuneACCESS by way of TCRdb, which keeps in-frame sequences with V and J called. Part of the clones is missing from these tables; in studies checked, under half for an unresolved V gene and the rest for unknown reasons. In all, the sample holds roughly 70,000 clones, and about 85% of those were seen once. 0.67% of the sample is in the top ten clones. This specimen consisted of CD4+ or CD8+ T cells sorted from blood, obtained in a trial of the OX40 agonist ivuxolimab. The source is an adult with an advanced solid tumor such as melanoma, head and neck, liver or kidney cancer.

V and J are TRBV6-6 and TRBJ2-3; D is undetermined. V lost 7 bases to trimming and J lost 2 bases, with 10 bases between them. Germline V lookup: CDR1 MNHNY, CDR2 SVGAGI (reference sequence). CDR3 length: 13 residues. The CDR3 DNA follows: TGTGCCAGCACCCAAGGCGCCACAGATACGCAGTATTTT. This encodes CASTQGATDTQYF.

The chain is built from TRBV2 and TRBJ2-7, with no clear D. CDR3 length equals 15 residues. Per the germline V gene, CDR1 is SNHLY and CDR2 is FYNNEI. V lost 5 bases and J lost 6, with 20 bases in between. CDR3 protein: CASSRSRVRVPEQYF. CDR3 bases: TGTGCCAGCAGTCGAAGTAGGGTCCGGGTCCCCGAGCAGTACTTC.

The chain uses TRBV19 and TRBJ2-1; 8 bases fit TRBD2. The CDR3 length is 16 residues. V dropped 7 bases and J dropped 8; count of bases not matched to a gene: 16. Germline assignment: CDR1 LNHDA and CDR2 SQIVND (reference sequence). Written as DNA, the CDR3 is TGTGCCAGTAAGGCTACCGGGACTAGTATCCCCCATGAGCAGTTCTTC. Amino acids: CASKATGTSIPHEQFF.

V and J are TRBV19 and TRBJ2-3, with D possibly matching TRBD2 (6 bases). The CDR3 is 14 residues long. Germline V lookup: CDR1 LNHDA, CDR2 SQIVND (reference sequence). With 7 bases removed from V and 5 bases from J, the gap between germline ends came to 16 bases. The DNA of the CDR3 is TGTGCCAGTAATCCCGGGGGTTCCAGAGATACGCAGTATTTT. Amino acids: CASNPGGSRDTQYF.

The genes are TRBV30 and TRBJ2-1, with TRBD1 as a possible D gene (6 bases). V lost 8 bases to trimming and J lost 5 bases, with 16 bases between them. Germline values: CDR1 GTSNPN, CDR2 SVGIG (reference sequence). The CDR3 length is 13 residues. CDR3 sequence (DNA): TGTGCCCTAGGGGGTTTCCGCCACAATGAGCAGTTCTTC. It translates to CALGGFRHNEQFF.

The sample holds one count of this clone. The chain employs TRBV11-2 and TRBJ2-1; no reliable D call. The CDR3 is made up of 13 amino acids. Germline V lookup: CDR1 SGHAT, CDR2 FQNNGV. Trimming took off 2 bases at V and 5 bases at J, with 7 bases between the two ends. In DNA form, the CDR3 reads TGTGCCAGCAGCTTAAACCGGGACAATGAGCAGTTCTTC. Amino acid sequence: CASSLNRDNEQFF.

The CDR3 loop is CASSPIGASYEQYF. The CDR3 DNA is TGTGCCAGCAGCCCGATAGGAGCGAGCTACGAGCAGTACTTC. This chain uses TRBV6-5 with TRBJ2-7; D remains ambiguous. Trimming removed 6 bases from V and 3 bases from J, with 15 bases in between. Per germline, CDR1 MNHEY and CDR2 SVGAGI. The CDR3 consists of 14 residues.

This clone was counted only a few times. The CDR3 DNA reads as TGTGCCAGCTCACCGCGATCGGGAGATACGCAGTATTTT. Its translation is CASSPRSGDTQYF. The rearrangement uses TRBV18 and TRBJ2-3; D remains ambiguous. Germline values: CDR1 KGHSH, CDR2 LQKENI. Trimming took off 3 bases at V and 5 bases at J, with 9 bases between the two ends. CDR3 length: 13 residues.

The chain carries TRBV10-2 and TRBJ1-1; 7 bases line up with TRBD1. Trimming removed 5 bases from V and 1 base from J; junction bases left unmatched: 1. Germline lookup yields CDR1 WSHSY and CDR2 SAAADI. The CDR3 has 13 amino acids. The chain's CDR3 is CASSWTGNTEAFF. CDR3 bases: TGCGCCAGCAGTTGGACAGGGAACACTGAAGCTTTCTTT.

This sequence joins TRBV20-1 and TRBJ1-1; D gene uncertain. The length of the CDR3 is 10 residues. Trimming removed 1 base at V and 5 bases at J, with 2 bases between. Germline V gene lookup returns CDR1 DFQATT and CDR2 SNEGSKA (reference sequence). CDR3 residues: CSARVTEAFF. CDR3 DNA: TGCAGTGCTAGAGTGACTGAAGCTTTCTTT.

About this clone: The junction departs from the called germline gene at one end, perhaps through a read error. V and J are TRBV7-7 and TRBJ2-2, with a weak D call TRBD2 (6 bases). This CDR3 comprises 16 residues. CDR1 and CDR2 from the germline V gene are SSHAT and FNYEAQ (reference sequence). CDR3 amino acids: CASSSATSLYTGELFF. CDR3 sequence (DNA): TGTGCTAGCAGCTCAGCCACTAGCTTATACACCGGGGAGCTGTTTTTT.

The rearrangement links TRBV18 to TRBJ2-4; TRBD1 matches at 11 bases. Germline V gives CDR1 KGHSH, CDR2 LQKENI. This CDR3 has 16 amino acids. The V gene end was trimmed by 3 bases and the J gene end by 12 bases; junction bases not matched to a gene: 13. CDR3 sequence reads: CASSPRTGGEQKDQYF. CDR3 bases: TGTGCCAGCTCACCCCGGACAGGGGGCGAACAAAAGGATCAGTACTTC.

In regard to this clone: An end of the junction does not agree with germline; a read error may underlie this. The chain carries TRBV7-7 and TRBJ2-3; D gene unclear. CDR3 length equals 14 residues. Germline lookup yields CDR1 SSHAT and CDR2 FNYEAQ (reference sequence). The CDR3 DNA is TGTGCTAGCAGCTTAGAAGTTGGCTCAGATACGCAGTATTTT. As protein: CASSLEVGSDTQYF.

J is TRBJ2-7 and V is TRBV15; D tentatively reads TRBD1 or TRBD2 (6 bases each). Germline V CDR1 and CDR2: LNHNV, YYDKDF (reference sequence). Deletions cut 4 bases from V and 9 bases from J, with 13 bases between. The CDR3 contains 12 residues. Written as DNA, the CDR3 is TGTGCCACCAGCACGGAGGGGGAACCGCAGTACTTC. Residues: CATSTEGEPQYF.

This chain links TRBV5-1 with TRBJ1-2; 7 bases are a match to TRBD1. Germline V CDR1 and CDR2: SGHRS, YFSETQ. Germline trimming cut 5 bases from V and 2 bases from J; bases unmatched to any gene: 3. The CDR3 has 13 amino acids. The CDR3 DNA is TGCGCCAGCAGGTCGACAGGGAACTATGGCTACACCTTC. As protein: CASRSTGNYGYTF.

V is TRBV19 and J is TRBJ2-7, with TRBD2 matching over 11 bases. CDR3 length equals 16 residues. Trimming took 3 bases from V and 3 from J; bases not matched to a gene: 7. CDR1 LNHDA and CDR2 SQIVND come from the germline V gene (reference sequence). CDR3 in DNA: TGTGCCAGTAGTATTAGGGCTAGCGGGAGGATCTACGAGCAGTACTTC. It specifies CASSIRASGRIYEQYF.

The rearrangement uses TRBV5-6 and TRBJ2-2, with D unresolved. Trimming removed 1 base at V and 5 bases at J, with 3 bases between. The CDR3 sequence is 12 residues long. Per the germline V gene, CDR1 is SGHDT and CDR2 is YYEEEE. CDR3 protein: CASSLYTGELFF. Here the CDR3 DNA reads TGTGCCAGCAGCTTGTATACCGGGGAGCTGTTTTTT.

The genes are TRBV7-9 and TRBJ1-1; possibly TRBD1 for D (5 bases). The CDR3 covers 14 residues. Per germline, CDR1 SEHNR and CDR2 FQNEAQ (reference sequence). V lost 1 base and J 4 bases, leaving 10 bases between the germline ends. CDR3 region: CASSLVATATEAFF. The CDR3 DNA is TGTGCCAGCAGCTTAGTTGCGACAGCCACTGAAGCTTTCTTT.

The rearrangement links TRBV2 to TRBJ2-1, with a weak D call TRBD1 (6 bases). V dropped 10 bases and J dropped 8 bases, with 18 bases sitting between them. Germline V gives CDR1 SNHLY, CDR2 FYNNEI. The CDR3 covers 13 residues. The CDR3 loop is CAIRQGFIDEQFF. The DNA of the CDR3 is TGTGCCATACGGCAGGGGTTCATCGATGAGCAGTTCTTC. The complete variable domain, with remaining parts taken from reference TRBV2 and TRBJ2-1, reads EPEVTQTPSHQVTQMGQEVILRCVPISNHLYFYWYRQILGQKVEFLVSFYNNEISEKSEIFDDQFSVERPDGSNFTLKIRSTKLEDSAMYFCAIRQGFIDEQFFGPGTRLTVL.

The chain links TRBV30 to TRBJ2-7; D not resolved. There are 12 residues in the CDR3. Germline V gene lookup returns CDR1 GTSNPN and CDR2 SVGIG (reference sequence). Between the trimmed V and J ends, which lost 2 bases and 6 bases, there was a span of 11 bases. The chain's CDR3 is CAWSTLQAEQYF. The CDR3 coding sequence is TGTGCCTGGAGTACCCTCCAGGCCGAGCAGTACTTC.

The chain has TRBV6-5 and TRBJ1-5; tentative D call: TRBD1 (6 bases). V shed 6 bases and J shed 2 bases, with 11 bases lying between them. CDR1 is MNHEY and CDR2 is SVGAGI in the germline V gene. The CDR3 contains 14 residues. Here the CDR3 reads CASRLRQGNQPQHF. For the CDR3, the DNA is TGTGCCAGCAGACTACGACAGGGCAATCAGCCCCAGCATTTT.

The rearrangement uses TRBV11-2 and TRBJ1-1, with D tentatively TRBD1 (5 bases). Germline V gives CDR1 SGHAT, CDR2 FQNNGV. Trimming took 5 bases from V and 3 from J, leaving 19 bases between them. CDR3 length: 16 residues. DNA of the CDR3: TGTGCCAGCAGCCCCCGTGGGGGACCCCTCCACACTGAAGCTTTCTTT. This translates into CASSPRGGPLHTEAFF.

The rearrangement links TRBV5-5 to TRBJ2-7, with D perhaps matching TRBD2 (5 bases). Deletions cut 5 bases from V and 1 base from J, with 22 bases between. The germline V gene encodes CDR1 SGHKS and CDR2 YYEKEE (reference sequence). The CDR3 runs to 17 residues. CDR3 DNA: TGTGCCAGCAGTATAGGACCGGGGAAACTGAGGTCCTACGAGCAGTACTTC. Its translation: CASSIGPGKLRSYEQYF.

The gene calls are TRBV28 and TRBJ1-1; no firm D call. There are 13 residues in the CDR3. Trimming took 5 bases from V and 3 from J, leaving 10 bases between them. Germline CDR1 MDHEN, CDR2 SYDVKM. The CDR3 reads CASSPPKDTEAFF. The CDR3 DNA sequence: TGTGCCAGCAGTCCCCCGAAGGACACTGAAGCTTTCTTT.